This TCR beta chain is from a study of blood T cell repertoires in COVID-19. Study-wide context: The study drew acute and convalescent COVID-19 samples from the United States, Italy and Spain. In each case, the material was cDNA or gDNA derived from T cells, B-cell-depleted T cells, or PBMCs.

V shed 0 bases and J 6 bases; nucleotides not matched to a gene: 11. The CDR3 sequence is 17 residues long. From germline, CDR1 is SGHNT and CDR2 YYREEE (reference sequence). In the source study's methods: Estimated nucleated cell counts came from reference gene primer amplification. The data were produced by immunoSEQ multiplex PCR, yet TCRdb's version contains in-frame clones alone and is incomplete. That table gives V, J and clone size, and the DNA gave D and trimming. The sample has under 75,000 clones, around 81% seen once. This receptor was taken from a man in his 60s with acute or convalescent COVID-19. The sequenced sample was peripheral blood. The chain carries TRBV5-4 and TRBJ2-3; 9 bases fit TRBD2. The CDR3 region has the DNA TGTGCCAGCAGCTTGGCGGGCGGCGGGGGGGGCCGGGATACGCAGTATTTT. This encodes CASSLAGGGGGRDTQYF.